Below are 22 T cell receptor beta chains sequenced from a single sample in a study of T-cell memory formation after mild COVID-19. Using its own MiXCR run on the 5' RACE reads, TCRdb lists one record per CDR3 protein. The sample includes tens of thousands of distinct CDR3 sequences, 7.3% of them seen just once. Sequencing used PBMCs or a T cell subset sorted from them (not recorded which). The receptors stem from a man aged 18 to 35 who had mild COVID-19 (a few samples of this study predate the infection). Cell type and time point are not known.

CDR3 in amino acids: CASSRTGDYSGANVLTF. For the CDR3, the DNA is TGCGCCAGCAGCCGGACAGGAGATTACTCTGGGGCCAACGTCCTGACTTTC. The chain links TRBV4-3 to TRBJ2-6; 7 bases line up with TRBD1. With 4 bases clipped from V and 0 bases from J, the junction kept 6 bases outside the gene matches. CDR1 and CDR2 (germline): LGHNA, YSLEER. The CDR3 has 17 residues.

This clonotype has more than one count but fewer than ten. V gene TRBV30 combines with J gene TRBJ2-5; D gene uncertain. This CDR3 has 13 amino acids. In germline, CDR1 is GTSNPN, CDR2 SVGIG (reference sequence). Trimming removed 0 bases at V and 2 bases at J, with 7 bases between. CDR3 sequence: CAWSVANQETQYF. The CDR3 DNA reads TGTGCCTGGAGTGTAGCGAATCAAGAGACCCAGTACTTC.

The rearrangement uses TRBV29-1 and TRBJ2-6, with D perhaps TRBD1 (5 bases). Trimming stripped 3 bases from V and 2 bases from J, with 14 bases between. CDR3 length equals 16 residues. CDR1 and CDR2 (germline): SQVTM, ANQGSEA. This CDR3 reads CSVDDSVRAGANVLTF. For the CDR3, the DNA is TGCAGCGTTGATGATTCCGTCAGGGCTGGGGCCAACGTCCTGACTTTC.

This clonotype was seen a few times. V and J are TRBV4-2 and TRBJ2-3, with 7 nucleotides matching TRBD2. The J segment lost 5 bases and the V segment lost 1 base, leaving 12 bases of the junction unmatched. CDR1 is LGHNA, CDR2 YNFKEQ, per germline. The CDR3 runs to 17 residues. CDR3 in amino acids: CASSQAPSSGAGDTQYF. DNA for the CDR3: TGTGCCAGCAGCCAAGCGCCTTCGAGCGGGGCCGGAGATACGCAGTATTTT.

This clonotype was counted between two and nine times. The chain carries TRBV6-5 and TRBJ2-7, with D tentatively TRBD2 (6 bases). The CDR3 consists of 14 residues. Germline values: CDR1 MNHEY, CDR2 SVGAGI. V was pared by 5 bases and J by 1 base, with 12 bases between. The CDR3 DNA reads TGTGCCAGCAGTATCCGTGCGGGGTCCTACGAGCAGTACTTC. As protein: CASSIRAGSYEQYF.

This clonotype has only a few counts. The chain has TRBV20-1 and TRBJ1-2, with D unclear. The CDR3 contains 10 residues. Germline V gene sequence: CDR1 DFQATT, CDR2 SNEGSKA (reference sequence). V lost 3 bases and J lost 4, with 3 bases in between. The CDR3 is CSARIYGYTF. The CDR3 DNA reads TGCAGTGCTAGGATCTATGGCTACACCTTC.

The sample holds a few counts of this clonotype. This rearrangement joins TRBV28 to TRBJ2-3, with 7 bases identical to TRBD2. Germline V gene sequence: CDR1 MDHEN, CDR2 SYDVKM. Trimming took 5 bases from V and 5 from J; bases not matched to a gene: 4. This CDR3 contains 13 residues. This CDR3 is CASSPGGRDTQYF. CDR3 DNA sequence: TGTGCCAGCAGTCCGGGGGGTAGAGATACGCAGTATTTT.

This clonotype has at least ten counts. The gene calls are TRBV2 and TRBJ2-7; 10 bases align to TRBD1. The CDR3 consists of 12 residues. The J segment lost 6 bases and the V segment lost 7 bases, leaving 3 bases of the junction unmatched. The germline gives CDR1 SNHLY, CDR2 FYNNEI. The CDR3 region has the DNA TGTGCCAGCACCGGGACAGGGGTCGAGCAGTACTTC. This encodes CASTGTGVEQYF.

This chain's CDR3 is CSARNQETQYF. CDR3 nucleotides: TGCAGTGCTCGGAACCAAGAGACCCAGTACTTC. This rearrangement joins TRBV20-1 to TRBJ2-5, with no clear D. V gave up 5 bases and J gave up 0 bases, with 4 bases separating them. The CDR3 has 11 amino acids. Per the germline V gene, CDR1 is DFQATT and CDR2 is SNEGSKA (reference sequence).

This clonotype was detected a few times. This chain links TRBV6-2 or TRBV6-3 with TRBJ1-5, with D unresolved. CDR1 is MNHEY, CDR2 SVGEGT, per germline. Between the trimmed V and J ends, which lost 5 bases and 0 bases, there was a span of 17 bases. This CDR3 has 17 amino acids. The CDR3 coding sequence is TGTGCCAGCAGTCAGCCTCCGGTCGGCTATAGCAATCAGCCCCAGCATTTT. This codes for CASSQPPVGYSNQPQHF.

This sequence joins TRBV5-1 and TRBJ1-3; tentative D call: TRBD1 (6 bases). The CDR3 totals 16 residues. CDR1 and CDR2 (germline): SGHRS, YFSETQ. V lost 4 bases and J lost 3, with 17 bases in between. The CDR3: CASSPTTGISGNTIYF. Here the CDR3 DNA reads TGCGCCAGCAGCCCCACTACAGGGATAAGTGGAAACACCATATATTTT.

This clonotype was picked up a small number of times. The gene calls are TRBV7-2 and TRBJ1-6, with D possibly TRBD1 on 6 matching bases. Trimming stripped 5 bases from V and 14 bases from J, with 16 bases between. This CDR3 has 13 residues. Germline V CDR1 and CDR2: SGHTA, FQGNSA. The CDR3, as DNA: TGTGCCAGCAGCACCCGACAGGAACCGGCCCTCCACTTT. Its translation is CASSTRQEPALHF.

This clonotype was recorded many times. V usage is TRBV4-2 and J usage is TRBJ2-3; D is possibly TRBD2 (5 bases). The CDR3 loop spans 15 amino acids. Trimming left V 4 bases short and J 2 bases short, with 13 bases between. From germline, CDR1 is LGHNA and CDR2 YNFKEQ. This CDR3 reads CASSRGSYATDTQYF. The CDR3 coding sequence is TGTGCCAGCAGCCGTGGGAGCTACGCCACAGATACGCAGTATTTT.

This clonotype was detected many times. The chain uses TRBV5-5 and TRBJ2-3, with 7 bases identical to TRBD2. V lost 3 bases to trimming and J lost 3 bases; unmatched junction nucleotides: 7. The CDR3 contains 15 residues. CDR1 is SGHKS, CDR2 YYEKEE, per germline (reference sequence). The CDR3 loop is CASSWGTGRTDTQYF. The DNA for the CDR3 is TGTGCCAGCAGCTGGGGCACCGGGAGGACAGATACGCAGTATTTT.

The CDR3: CASSFAGNNQPQHF. The CDR3 coding sequence is TGTGCCAGCAGCTTCGCAGGCAACAATCAGCCCCAGCATTTT. The rearrangement uses TRBV5-5 and TRBJ1-5; D gene ambiguous. Trimming pared 2 bases from V and 3 bases from J, leaving 9 bases between. Germline values: CDR1 SGHKS, CDR2 YYEKEE (reference sequence). The CDR3 consists of 14 residues.

This clonotype was seen repeatedly, ten times or more. The gene calls are TRBV11-2 and TRBJ2-3, with unresolved D. There are 13 residues in the CDR3. The germline V gene encodes CDR1 SGHAT and CDR2 FQNNGV. V lost 7 bases and J 4 bases, leaving 12 bases between the germline ends. CDR3 DNA sequence: TGTGCCAGCACCCTAAGGGCCGCAGATACGCAGTATTTT. Amino acids: CASTLRAADTQYF.

This clonotype was picked up a small number of times. The chain recombines TRBV9 with TRBJ1-2; TRBD1 is a possible D gene (5 bases). CDR3 length: 16 amino acids. Germline CDR1 and CDR2: SGDLS and YYNGEE. Trimming removed 0 bases at V and 4 bases at J, with 16 bases between. The CDR3 reads CASSVGVGLSRYGYTF. Written as DNA, the CDR3 is TGTGCCAGCAGCGTAGGGGTGGGGCTGTCTCGCTATGGCTACACCTTC.

As regards this clonotype: At one end the junction does not follow the germline gene, possibly because of a read error. CDR3: CAISPDNTGELFF. The CDR3 coding sequence is TGCGCCATCAGCCCTGACAACACCGGGGAGCTGTTTTTT. This sequence joins TRBV5-1 and TRBJ2-2; D is unresolved. CDR3 length: 13 amino acids. Germline CDR1 and CDR2: SGHRS and YFSETQ.

The chain has TRBV13 and TRBJ2-1, with D possibly matching TRBD1 (6 bases). V lost 2 bases and J 7 bases, leaving 9 bases between the germline ends. Per germline, CDR1 PRHDT and CDR2 FYEKMQ (reference sequence). The CDR3 sequence is 13 residues long. Here the CDR3 DNA reads TGTGCCAGCAGCTTAATGAGGGGGAATGAGCAGTTCTTC. Protein sequence: CASSLMRGNEQFF.

This clonotype occurred many times. The chain carries TRBV5-1 and TRBJ2-4, with D tentatively TRBD1 or TRBD2 (5 bases each). CDR1 is SGHRS and CDR2 is YFSETQ in the germline V gene. Trimming cost V 2 bases and J 3 bases, with 18 bases left between them. This CDR3 has 17 residues. The CDR3 region has the DNA TGCGCCAGCAGCTTCGGGGACCTAGGTGGAGGCAAAAACATTCAGTACTTC. Encoded protein: CASSFGDLGGGKNIQYF.

Only a few counts were recorded for this clonotype. This sequence joins TRBV5-5 and TRBJ2-3, with D possibly being TRBD1 (6 bases). Germline CDR1 reads SGHKS; CDR2 reads YYEKEE (reference sequence). The CDR3 totals 15 residues. Trimming removed 0 bases at V and 3 bases at J, with 11 bases between. CDR3 region: CASSLVQGQTDTQYF. CDR3 nucleotide sequence: TGTGCCAGCAGCTTGGTACAGGGTCAGACAGATACGCAGTATTTT.

This clonotype was seen a few times. Here the CDR3 DNA reads TGTGCCAGCAGTTACAGGGGCTCCTATAATTCACCCCTCCACTTT. Protein product: CASSYRGSYNSPLHF. The chain has TRBV6-5 and TRBJ1-6; a possible D gene is TRBD1 (5 bases). Trimming pared 2 bases from V and 0 bases from J, leaving 5 bases between. This CDR3 spans 15 amino acids. The germline CDR1 and CDR2 sequences are MNHEY and SVGAGI.